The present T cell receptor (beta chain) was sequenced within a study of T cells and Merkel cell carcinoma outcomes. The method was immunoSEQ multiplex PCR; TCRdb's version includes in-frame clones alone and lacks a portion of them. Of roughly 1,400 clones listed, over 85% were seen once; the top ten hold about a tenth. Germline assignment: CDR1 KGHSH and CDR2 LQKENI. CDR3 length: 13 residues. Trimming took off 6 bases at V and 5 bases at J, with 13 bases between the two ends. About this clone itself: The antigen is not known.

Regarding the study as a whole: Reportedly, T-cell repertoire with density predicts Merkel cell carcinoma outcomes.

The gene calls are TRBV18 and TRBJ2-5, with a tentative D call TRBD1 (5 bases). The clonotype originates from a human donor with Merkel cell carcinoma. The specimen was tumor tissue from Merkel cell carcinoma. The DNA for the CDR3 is TGTGCCAGCTCGCCGACATCAGGGGAGACCCAGTACTTC. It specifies CASSPTSGETQYF.